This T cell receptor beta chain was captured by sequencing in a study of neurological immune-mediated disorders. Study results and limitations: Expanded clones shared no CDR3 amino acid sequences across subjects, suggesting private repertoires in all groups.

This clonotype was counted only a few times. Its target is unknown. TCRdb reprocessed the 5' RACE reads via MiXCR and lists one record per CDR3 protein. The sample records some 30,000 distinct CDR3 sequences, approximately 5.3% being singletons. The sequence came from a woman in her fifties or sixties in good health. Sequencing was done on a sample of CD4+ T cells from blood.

The CDR3 coding sequence is TGCAGCGTTGTTATCGGGAGGATTGAGACCGGGGAGCTGTTTTTT. Its protein product is CSVVIGRIETGELFF. The J gene is TRBJ2-2, the V gene TRBV29-1; TRBD2 aligns across 7 bases. This CDR3 contains 15 residues. Unmatched junction bases numbered 10, after V lost 4 bases and J lost 5 bases. Germline loops: CDR1 SQVTM, CDR2 ANQGSEA.